This TCR beta chain was captured by sequencing in a study of blood T cell repertoires in COVID-19 (dated by TCRdb to about 2020). For context, the study as a whole: Samples from collaborators originated in the United States, Italy and Spain and spanned both the acute and convalescent phases of COVID-19. The prospective study material was composed of cDNA or gDNA derived from T cells, B-cell-depleted T cells, or PBMCs. The dataset comprised deeply sampled blood TCRbeta repertoires from subjects exposed to, actively infected with, or recovered from COVID-19. The repertoires were made available in a free public database intended to serve as a resource for research on the immune response to SARS-CoV-2. Samples came from the ongoing ImmuneRACE study (first 160 participants) plus 1,254 subjects from 6 global collaborators. Nearly every sample came with metadata listing a de-identified subject ID, COVID-19 status, age in years and sex. Where available, HLA class I and class II types were taken from metadata supplied by the sample provider and were not determined by assay-based typing.

Summary of the overall study and its limitations: How much clinical and demographic metadata was included differed by source and by participant, and the metadata was provided uncurated.

The CDR3, from cysteine to phenylalanine, totals 14 residues. Only CDR3 DNA is held: 42 bases, read in frame from base 1. The germline V gene provides CDR1 SGHRS and CDR2 YFSETQ. V and J lose 0 bases and 3 bases, and a span of 9 bases separates them. Each collaborating institution followed its own protocols to collect whole blood in K2EDTA tubes. For TCRbeta analysis, collaborators shipped samples as frozen whole blood, isolated PBMCs, or DNA extracted from either of those sample types. Of note for this clone: Which antigen it targets is not known. The sample holds no much larger clone one base away, and base qualities are not on file.

The immunoSEQ Assay, a bias-controlled multiplex PCR, was used to amplify TCRbeta CDR3 regions from genomic DNA. As for how the authors treated the data: Within the assay, amplification of reference gene primers was used to estimate how many nucleated cells each sample contained. To quantify the absolute abundance of each unique TCRbeta CDR3 rearrangement, sequence reads were collapsed and filtered. For each sample, productive Simpson clonality was calculated by taking the square root of Simpson's diversity index across productive rearrangements. In its TCRdb copy, this immuneACCESS table keeps in-frame sequences only and misses some clones. Where compared with another copy, unresolved V genes explain less than half of these, and the others have no known cause. V and J calls and clone size are given by that table; D and trimming were obtained from the DNA. Across this sample there are 65,000 to 95,000 clones, with about 88% seen only once. 2.5% to 3% of the sample belongs to the ten largest clones.

The chain joins TRBV5-1 to TRBJ1-1, with an unclear D gene assignment. The sample taken for sequencing was peripheral blood. The source of this sequence is a man between 65 and 79 years old with active or convalescent COVID-19. The CDR3 is CASSLAPMDTEAFF. The nucleotides are TGCGCCAGCAGCTTGGCACCTATGGACACTGAAGCTTTCTTT.